This TCR beta chain was sequenced during a study of T cells after yellow fever vaccination. Study-level information: Low-cell-number fractions were prepared with SMART-Seq v4 Ultra Low Input.

By 5'RACE template switching, TCR cDNA was produced, with a universal primer site and UMIs added in the process. Each CDR3 protein gets one entry after TCRdb re-called the 5' RACE reads with MiXCR. The sample shows hundreds of thousands of distinct CDR3 sequences, about 12% of them seen only once. Concerning this clonotype: No antigen is known for it.

V dropped 8 bases and J dropped 5 bases, with 19 bases sitting between them. Germline V gene sequence: CDR1 SNHLY, CDR2 FYNNEI. The CDR3 contains 14 residues. Study outcomes and limitations: Re-detected after boosting: most primary clones, more than 95% of CD4 and less than 90% of CD8.

This rearrangement joins TRBV2 to TRBJ2-7, with D possibly being TRBD2 (5 bases). This specimen was CD4+ T cells sorted from PBMCs, taken 15 days after the yellow fever booster vaccination. This sequence was found in a man in his late teens or twenties who received the YFV17D yellow fever vaccine. CDR3: CASQSGAGIHEQYV. In nucleotides, the CDR3 is TGTGCCAGCCAGTCGGGCGCCGGGATACACGAGCAGTACGTC.